This T cell receptor beta chain was observed in a study of blood T cell repertoires in COVID-19. Study details: Collection of acute and convalescent COVID-19 samples took place in the United States, Italy and Spain.

Germline V gives CDR1 MGHDK, CDR2 SYGVNS. CDR3 size: 15 residues. Trimming left V 6 bases short and J 1 base short, with 13 bases between. Sequencing used immunoSEQ multiplex PCR; TCRdb keeps in-frame clones, though not all of them. The sample shows approximately 280,000 clones, approximately 85% of them seen only once. The chain recombines TRBV25-1 with TRBJ1-3; no clear D gene. This TCR derives from a woman aged 70-85 years with acute or convalescent COVID-19. The sequencing sample was made of peripheral blood. The CDR3 spells CASRKEGSSGNTIYF. The DNA for the CDR3 is TGTGCCAGCAGGAAGGAGGGTTCGTCTGGAAACACCATATATTTT. The complete variable domain, with remaining parts taken from reference TRBV25-1 and TRBJ1-3, reads EADIYQTPRYLVIGTGKKITLECSQTMGHDKMYWYQQDPGMELHLIHYSYGVNSTEKGDLSSESTVSRIRTEHFPLTLESARPSHTSQYLCASRKEGSSGNTIYFGEGSWLTVV.